These 14 T cell receptor beta chains originate from one sample sequenced in a study of blood T cell repertoires in COVID-19. The table came from immunoSEQ multiplex PCR; TCRdb's copy has only in-frame clones and leaves some out. The table lists more than 200,000 clones, roughly 83% of them singletons, with roughly 10% in the top ten. Sequenced material: peripheral blood. All receptors come from an elderly man with acute or convalescent COVID-19.

V usage is TRBV6-1 and J usage is TRBJ2-7; D uncertain. The germline V and J ends were trimmed by 0 bases and 2 bases, with 11 bases remaining between them. The CDR3 spans 15 residues. Germline-derived CDR1 and CDR2 are MNHNS and SASEGT. CDR3 DNA: TGTGCCAGCAGTGAAGCGCTAGGCAGTCCCTACGAGCAGTACTTC. Translation gives CASSEALGSPYEQYF.

The sample holds one count of this clone. The V and J genes are TRBV28 and TRBJ2-7; D remains ambiguous. The V end was cut by 3 bases, the J end by 1 base, with 7 bases between. CDR1 and CDR2 (germline): MDHEN, SYDVKM. This CDR3 has 13 residues. CDR3 protein: CASSFSPSYEQYF. The CDR3 bases are TGTGCCAGCAGTTTTTCCCCTTCCTACGAGCAGTACTTC.

The V gene is TRBV6-1, the J gene TRBJ1-5, with a tentative D call TRBD1 (6 bases). Trimming left V 0 bases short and J 11 bases short, with 14 bases between. The CDR3 length is 14 residues. CDR1 is MNHNS, CDR2 SASEGT, per germline. The CDR3 region is CASSEAYREGAQHF. CDR3 DNA: TGTGCCAGCAGTGAAGCTTACAGGGAAGGAGCCCAGCATTTT.

This chain uses TRBV18 with TRBJ2-1, with D perhaps matching TRBD2 (6 bases). The V end lost 2 bases, the J end lost 10 bases, and 24 bases lay between the germline ends. The germline CDR1 and CDR2 sequences are KGHSH and LQKENI. The CDR3 has 17 residues. Here the CDR3 reads CASSPSKWNSGSLEQFF. In DNA, the CDR3 is TGTGCCAGCTCACCATCAAAGTGGAATAGCGGATCCCTCGAGCAGTTCTTC.

The chain is built from TRBV2 and TRBJ2-3, with 8 nucleotides matching TRBD2. Germline trimming cut 4 bases from V and 2 bases from J; bases unmatched to any gene: 8. The CDR3 runs 16 residues. CDR1 and CDR2 from the germline V gene are SNHLY and FYNNEI. The CDR3 bases are TGTGCCAGCAGTGGAGGACTAGCTCTAGTCACAGATACGCAGTATTTT. It translates to CASSGGLALVTDTQYF.

The chain recombines TRBV18 with TRBJ2-6, with D tentatively TRBD1 (6 bases). The CDR3 is 18 residues long. V dropped 2 bases and J dropped 0 bases, with 14 bases sitting between them. Germline CDR1 reads KGHSH; CDR2 reads LQKENI. For the CDR3, the DNA is TGTGCCAGCTCACCAGTTCCGGGACACCTCTCTGGGGCCAACGTCCTGACTTTC. It is translated as CASSPVPGHLSGANVLTF.

The chain is built from TRBV5-1 and TRBJ2-7; no clear D. The germline V and J ends were trimmed by 0 bases and 3 bases, with 16 bases remaining between them. The CDR3 has 16 residues. Germline CDR1 and CDR2: SGHRS and YFSETQ. CDR3 amino acids: CASSLAAAPQVYEQYF. The CDR3 DNA reads as TGCGCCAGCAGCTTGGCGGCAGCCCCCCAGGTCTACGAGCAGTACTTC.

The chain uses TRBV6-5 and TRBJ1-5, with 7 bases aligning to TRBD1. This CDR3 has 12 residues. CDR1 MNHEY and CDR2 SVGAGI come from the germline V gene. V lost 4 bases and J lost 10; bases outside the gene matches: 4. The CDR3 sequence: CASSSRTGPQHF. The CDR3 DNA sequence: TGTGCCAGCAGTTCACGGACAGGTCCCCAGCATTTT.

CDR3 region: CASSEARKQFF. The CDR3 DNA reads TGTGCCAGCAGTGAAGCGCGAAAGCAGTTCTTC. The chain joins TRBV6-1 to TRBJ2-1; no definite D call. This CDR3 has 11 residues. Germline lookup yields CDR1 MNHNS and CDR2 SASEGT. V was trimmed by 0 bases and J by 11 bases, leaving 5 bases between them.

This clone was detected only a few times. V is TRBV5-5 and J is TRBJ2-7; a possible D gene is TRBD1 (5 bases). The germline V and J ends were trimmed by 3 bases and 2 bases, with 9 bases remaining between them. CDR1 is SGHKS, CDR2 YYEKEE, per germline (reference sequence). The CDR3 runs to 13 residues. The CDR3 sequence: CASSSDSTYEQYF. DNA of the CDR3: TGTGCCAGCAGCTCCGACAGCACCTACGAGCAGTACTTC.

This clone was observed once. At one of its ends the junction is not consistent with the germline gene, which may arise from a read error. The DNA for the CDR3 is TGTGCCAGCAGCCGCCTTGGGACAGCTTCTTTC. Its translation: CASSRLGTASF. The chain combines TRBV14 with TRBJ2-7; 7 nucleotides match TRBD1. The V gene's germline CDR1 is SGHDN and CDR2 FVKESK. The CDR3 has 11 residues.

This sequence joins TRBV10-2 and TRBJ2-2, with TRBD2 matching 12 bases. CDR1 and CDR2 from the germline V gene are WSHSY and SAAADI. The CDR3 runs 19 residues. With 2 bases clipped from V and 2 bases from J, the junction kept 9 bases outside the gene matches. DNA of the CDR3: TGCGCCAGCAGTGAGGTTTCTAGCGGGGGGGCGGTTAACACCGGGGAGCTGTTTTTT. Its translation: CASSEVSSGGAVNTGELFF.

This clone is a singleton in its sample. The chain links TRBV7-8 to TRBJ2-1; possibly TRBD2 for D (6 bases). Trimming removed 5 bases from V and 1 base from J, with 18 bases in between. This CDR3 spans 17 amino acids. Germline assignment: CDR1 SGHVS and CDR2 FQNEAQ. In nucleotides, the CDR3 is TGTGCCAGCAGCCATAAATTAGCGGCCAGATCCTACAATGAGCAGTTCTTC. Translated: CASSHKLAARSYNEQFF.

V and J are TRBV7-2 and TRBJ2-2, with 9 positions matching TRBD2. The ends lost 1 base at V and 6 bases at J; junction bases unmatched: 9. The CDR3 totals 17 residues. The germline V gene has CDR1 SGHTA and CDR2 FQGNSA. This CDR3 is CASSLVEGTSFAGELFF. For the CDR3, the DNA is TGTGCCAGCAGCTTAGTCGAAGGGACTAGCTTTGCCGGGGAGCTGTTTTTT.